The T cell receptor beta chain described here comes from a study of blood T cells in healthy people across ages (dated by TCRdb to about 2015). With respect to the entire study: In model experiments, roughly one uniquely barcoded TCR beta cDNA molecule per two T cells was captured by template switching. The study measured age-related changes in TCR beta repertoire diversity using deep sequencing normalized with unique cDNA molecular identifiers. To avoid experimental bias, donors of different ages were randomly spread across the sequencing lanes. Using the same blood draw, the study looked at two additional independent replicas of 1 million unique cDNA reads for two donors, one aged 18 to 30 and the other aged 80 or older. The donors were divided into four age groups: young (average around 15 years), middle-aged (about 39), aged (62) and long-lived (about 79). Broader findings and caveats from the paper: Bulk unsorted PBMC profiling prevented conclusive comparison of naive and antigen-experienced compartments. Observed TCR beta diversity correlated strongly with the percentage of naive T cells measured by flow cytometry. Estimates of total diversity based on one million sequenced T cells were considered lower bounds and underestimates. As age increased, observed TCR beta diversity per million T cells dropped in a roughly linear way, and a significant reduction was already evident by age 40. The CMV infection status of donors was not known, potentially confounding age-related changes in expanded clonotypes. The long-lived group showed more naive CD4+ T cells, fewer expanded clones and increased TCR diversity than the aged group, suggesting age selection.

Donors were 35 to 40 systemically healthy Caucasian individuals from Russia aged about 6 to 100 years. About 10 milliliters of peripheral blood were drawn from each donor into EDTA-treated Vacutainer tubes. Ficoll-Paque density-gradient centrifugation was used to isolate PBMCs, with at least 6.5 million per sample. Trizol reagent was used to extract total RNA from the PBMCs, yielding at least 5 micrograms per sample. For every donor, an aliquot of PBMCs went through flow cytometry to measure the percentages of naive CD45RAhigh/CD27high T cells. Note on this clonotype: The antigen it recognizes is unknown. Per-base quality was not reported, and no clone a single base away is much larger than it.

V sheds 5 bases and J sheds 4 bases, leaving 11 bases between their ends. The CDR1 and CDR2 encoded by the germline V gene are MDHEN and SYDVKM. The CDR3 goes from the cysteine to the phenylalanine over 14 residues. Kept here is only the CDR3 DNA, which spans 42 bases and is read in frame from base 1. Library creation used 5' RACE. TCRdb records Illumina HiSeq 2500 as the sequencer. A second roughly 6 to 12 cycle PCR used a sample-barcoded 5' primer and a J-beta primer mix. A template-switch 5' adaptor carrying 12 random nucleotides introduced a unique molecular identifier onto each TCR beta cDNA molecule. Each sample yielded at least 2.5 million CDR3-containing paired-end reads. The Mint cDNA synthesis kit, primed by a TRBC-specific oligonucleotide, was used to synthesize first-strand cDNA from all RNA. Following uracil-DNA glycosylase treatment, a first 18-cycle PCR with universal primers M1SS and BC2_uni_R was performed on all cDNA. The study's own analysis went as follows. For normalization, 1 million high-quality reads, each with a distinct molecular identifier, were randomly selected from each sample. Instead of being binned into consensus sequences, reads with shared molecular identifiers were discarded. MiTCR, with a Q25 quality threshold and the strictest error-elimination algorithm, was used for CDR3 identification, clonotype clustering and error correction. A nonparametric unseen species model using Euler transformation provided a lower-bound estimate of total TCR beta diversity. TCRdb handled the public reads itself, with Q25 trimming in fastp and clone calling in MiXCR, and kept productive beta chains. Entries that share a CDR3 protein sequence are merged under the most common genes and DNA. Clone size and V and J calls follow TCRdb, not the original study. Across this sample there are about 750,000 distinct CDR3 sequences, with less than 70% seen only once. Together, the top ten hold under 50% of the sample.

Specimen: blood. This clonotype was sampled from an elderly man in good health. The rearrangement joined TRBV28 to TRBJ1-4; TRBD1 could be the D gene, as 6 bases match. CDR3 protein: CASSVTGNNEKLFF. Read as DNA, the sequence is TGTGCCAGCAGTGTGACAGGAAATAATGAAAAACTGTTTTTT.